This T cell receptor beta chain originates from a study of T-cell reconstitution after alpha-beta-depleted transplantation in children. Study-wide points: T-cell counts and diversity were attributed mostly to newly produced T cells one year after transplant.

A note on this clonotype: Antigen unknown.

A TCRbeta library incorporating unique molecular identifiers was prepared. MiXCR, applied by TCRdb to the PCR reads, yields one record per CDR3 protein. The table has just under 350,000 distinct CDR3 sequences, around 15% seen once; the top ten hold approximately 38%. The germline V gene has CDR1 MDHEN and CDR2 SYDVKM. This CDR3 has 14 residues. V was shortened by 6 bases and J by 2 bases, with 13 bases between the two germline ends. The material sequenced was PBMCs, mostly from graft donor cells, taken 360 days after TCRalphabeta/CD19-depleted stem cell transplant. This TCR was sampled from a male patient between 2 and 10 years old who had a stem cell transplant for acute lymphoblastic leukemia, so the T cells may come from the graft donor. The chain is built from TRBV28 and TRBJ2-5; unclear D gene. CDR3 region: CASRNSGVQETQYF. DNA of the CDR3: TGTGCCAGCAGGAACTCAGGAGTGCAAGAGACCCAGTACTTC.